This TCR beta chain was observed in a study of T cells after yellow fever vaccination. For the study at large: Preparation of fractions with low cell numbers was performed using SMART-Seq v4 Ultra Low Input.

In making TCR cDNA, 5'RACE template switching added a universal primer site and UMIs to it. One entry per CDR3 protein, called by TCRdb with MiXCR from the 5' RACE reads. The sample contains about 350,000 distinct CDR3 sequences, around an eighth of which appear only once. This clonotype was detected a few times. Its antigen is currently unknown. Findings and caveats of the study: Among primary-vaccination clones, most reappeared after the booster, at just under 98% for CD4 and around 91% for CD8.

Sequencing used CD4+ T cells sorted from PBMCs, obtained 15 days after the yellow fever booster vaccination. The TCR comes from a young man who received the YFV17D yellow fever vaccine.

The CDR3 sequence: CASSFEGASGAFF. The CDR3 bases are TGCGCCAGCAGCTTTGAAGGGGCCTCGGGAGCTTTCTTT. The genes are TRBV5-1 and TRBJ1-1; D is perhaps TRBD1 (5 bases). CDR1 is SGHRS and CDR2 is YFSETQ in the germline V gene. V was clipped by 2 bases and J by 10 bases, with 15 bases between them. The CDR3 covers 13 residues.